Listed here are 30 T cell receptor beta chains from one sample, sequenced in a study of patients and donors after allogeneic stem cell transplantation. From the RT-PCR reads, TCRdb called clonotypes with MiXCR, one entry per CDR3 protein. The repertoire holds about 960,000 distinct CDR3 sequences, with roughly 18% as singletons. Sequencing was done on a sample of blood, either unsorted or a sorted T cell fraction (not recorded which). These receptors originate from a human donor who was either an allogeneic HSCT recipient or a stem cell or donor lymphocyte infusion donor (not recorded which). It is not recorded whose cells these are; they may come from a transplant donor.

This chain uses TRBV12-3 or TRBV12-4 with TRBJ1-1; no firm D call. The CDR3 totals 14 residues. V was clipped by 7 bases and J by 2 bases, with 14 bases between them. As DNA, the CDR3 is TGTGCCAGCATGATCAGCGGGTTAAACACTGAAGCTTTCTTT. It encodes CASMISGLNTEAFF.

This clonotype has a handful of counts. The V and J genes are TRBV9 and TRBJ2-5, with 9 bases matching TRBD1. This CDR3 contains 15 residues. The V segment lost 3 bases and the J segment 4 bases; nucleotides outside the gene matches: 7. The V gene's germline CDR1 is SGDLS and CDR2 YYNGEE. This chain's CDR3 is CASSETGQGRETQYF. CDR3 sequence (DNA): TGTGCCAGCAGCGAAACGGGACAGGGCAGAGAGACCCAGTACTTC.

J is TRBJ2-2 and V is TRBV29-1, with 7 nucleotides matching TRBD2. The germline V gene encodes CDR1 SQVTM and CDR2 ANQGSEA. V lost 5 bases and J lost 0; bases outside the gene matches: 6. The CDR3 length is 15 residues. CDR3 in DNA: TGCAGCGTTATACTAGCGCACGCGAACACCGGGGAGCTGTTTTTT. Protein sequence: CSVILAHANTGELFF.

The genes are TRBV12-3 or TRBV12-4 and TRBJ1-5; D ambiguous. V lost 5 bases, J lost 5 bases, and 13 bases lay in between. The CDR3 consists of 14 residues. Here the CDR3 DNA reads TGTGCCAGCAGTCCGGACGGGAAGGATCAGCCCCAGCATTTT. This codes for CASSPDGKDQPQHF.

The chain has TRBV9 and TRBJ2-5; 9 nucleotides line up with TRBD1. V shed 3 bases and J 2 bases; nucleotides not matched to a gene: 17. CDR1 is SGDLS and CDR2 is YYNGEE in the germline V gene. The CDR3 consists of 19 residues. The DNA for the CDR3 is TGTGCCAGCAGCGGCGGGACAGGGAAACGCGGGAGTCGACAAGAGACCCAGTACTTC. This encodes CASSGGTGKRGSRQETQYF.

This clonotype occurred a few times. V and J are TRBV7-8 and TRBJ2-3, with TRBD2 matching 10 bases. Germline V gene lookup returns CDR1 SGHVS and CDR2 FQNEAQ. The V segment lost 4 bases and the J segment 4 bases; nucleotides outside the gene matches: 5. This CDR3 is 15 amino acids long. CDR3 protein: CASSSGTSVPDTQYF. In nucleotides, the CDR3 is TGTGCCAGCAGCTCTGGGACTAGCGTCCCAGATACGCAGTATTTT.

The rearrangement joins TRBV7-3 to TRBJ2-1; D is uncertain. Germline CDR1 and CDR2: SGHTA and FQGTGA. V shed 5 bases and J shed 0 bases, with 11 bases lying between them. The CDR3 is 15 amino acids. The CDR3 reads CASSLLHSSYNEQFF. As DNA, the CDR3 is TGTGCCAGCAGCCTCCTGCATAGCTCCTACAATGAGCAGTTCTTC.

Only a few counts were recorded for this clonotype. CDR3 sequence reads: CASSLLSGVNEQFF. In DNA, the CDR3 is TGCGCCAGCAGCTTGTTGAGCGGGGTCAATGAGCAGTTCTTC. The gene calls are TRBV5-1 and TRBJ2-1, with 7 bases aligning to TRBD2. The V segment lost 1 base and the J segment 6 bases; nucleotides outside the gene matches: 4. This CDR3 is built from 14 residues. Germline V gene lookup returns CDR1 SGHRS and CDR2 YFSETQ.

The J gene is TRBJ2-1, the V gene TRBV7-2; D is possibly TRBD2 (6 bases). Germline V lookup: CDR1 SGHTA, CDR2 FQGNSA. This CDR3 has 15 residues. V was pared by 5 bases and J by 6 bases, with 17 bases between. CDR3 sequence (DNA): TGTGCCAGCAGCCCCACCGGGAGCTCGCGCAATGAGCAGTTCTTC. This encodes CASSPTGSSRNEQFF.

J is TRBJ1-2 and V is TRBV24-1, with 7 nucleotides matching TRBD1. This CDR3 is built from 13 residues. The V and J ends lost 7 bases and 8 bases, in that order; junction bases with no gene match: 9. Germline CDR1 reads KGHDR; CDR2 reads SFDVKD. For the CDR3, the DNA is TGTGCCACCAGCCCGGACGGAGGGGGCGGCTACACCTTC. This gives the protein CATSPDGGGGYTF.

J is TRBJ2-7 and V is TRBV29-1; D not certain. The V end lost 8 bases, the J end lost 3 bases, and 14 bases lay between the germline ends. The CDR3 sequence is 12 residues long. Germline V gene data show CDR1 as SQVTM and CDR2 as ANQGSEA. The CDR3 sequence is CSFQGGFYEQYF. CDR3 nucleotide sequence: TGCAGCTTTCAAGGTGGATTCTACGAGCAGTACTTC.

This clonotype has more than one count but fewer than ten. This sequence joins TRBV9 and TRBJ2-1, with 12 bases aligning to TRBD2. Germline values: CDR1 SGDLS, CDR2 YYNGEE. With 3 bases clipped from V and 9 bases from J, the junction kept 10 bases outside the gene matches. The CDR3 is made up of 16 amino acids. The CDR3 nucleotides read TGTGCCAGCAGCGCCCCCAGGACTAGCGGGGTTACTGAGCAGTTCTTC. Its protein product is CASSAPRTSGVTEQFF.

This clonotype occurred a few times. The J gene is TRBJ2-2, the V gene TRBV6-5, with 7 bases identical to TRBD1. Germline lookup yields CDR1 MNHEY and CDR2 SVGAGI. The ends lost 2 bases at V and 0 bases at J; junction bases unmatched: 6. The length of the CDR3 is 17 residues. CDR3 sequence reads: CASSYTAGTANTGELFF. The CDR3 DNA reads TGTGCCAGCAGTTACACGGCAGGGACAGCGAACACCGGGGAGCTGTTTTTT.

This chain uses TRBV20-1 with TRBJ1-4; D gene unclear. Deletions cut 6 bases from V and 0 bases from J, with 8 bases between. Per germline, CDR1 DFQATT and CDR2 SNEGSKA (reference sequence). The CDR3 totals 13 residues. CDR3 region: CSANQATNEKLFF. For the CDR3, the DNA is TGCAGTGCGAACCAAGCAACTAATGAAAAACTGTTTTTT.

This chain uses TRBV7-8 with TRBJ2-5; 9 bases fit TRBD1. The germline gives CDR1 SGHVS, CDR2 FQNEAQ. CDR3 length equals 15 residues. After removal of 2 bases from V and 5 bases from J, the junction contained 6 bases not matched to a gene. CDR3 sequence (DNA): TGTGCCAGCAGCTTACTACAGGGGGCAAGGGAGACCCAGTACTTC. This encodes CASSLLQGARETQYF.

In this sample, this clonotype turned up many times. The chain recombines TRBV24-1 with TRBJ2-1; D gene uncertain. Germline lookup yields CDR1 KGHDR and CDR2 SFDVKD. V was pared by 3 bases and J by 7 bases, with 3 bases between. The CDR3 loop spans 11 amino acids. The CDR3 nucleotides are TGTGCCACCAGTGATCGGAATGAGCAGTTCTTC. It specifies CATSDRNEQFF.

This clonotype was seen more than once but under ten times. This chain connects TRBV12-3 or TRBV12-4 to TRBJ2-7; D is perhaps TRBD1 (5 bases). Trimming cost V 6 bases and J 2 bases, with 14 bases left between them. The CDR3 extends over 14 amino acids. The CDR3 coding sequence is TGTGCCAGCAGCTCGGACACGCGTGCCTACGAGCAGTACTTC. Protein product: CASSSDTRAYEQYF.

In this sample, this clonotype turned up a few times. The rearrangement joins TRBV6-1 to TRBJ1-5; possible D gene TRBD1, 5 bases. CDR3 length equals 16 residues. The germline CDR1 and CDR2 sequences are MNHNS and SASEGT. Trimming took off 5 bases at V and 2 bases at J, with 16 bases between the two ends. The CDR3 is CASSPGGIGGNQPQHF. The CDR3 nucleotides are TGTGCCAGCAGTCCCGGGGGGATCGGAGGCAATCAGCCCCAGCATTTT.

About this clonotype itself: The junction departs from germline at one end; a sequencing error may be responsible. V is TRBV24-1 and J is TRBJ2-5; TRBD1 matches at 10 bases. Germline values: CDR1 KGHDR, CDR2 SFDVKD. The CDR3 is made up of 14 amino acids. The CDR3 sequence: CATSDRTGGETKYF. The CDR3 region has the DNA TGTGCCACCAGTGACCGGACAGGGGGAGAGACCAAGTACTTC.

The rearrangement joins TRBV5-1 to TRBJ1-1; D is unresolved. The germline V and J ends were trimmed by 0 bases and 1 base, with 10 bases remaining between them. The CDR3 runs to 15 residues. CDR1 SGHRS and CDR2 YFSETQ come from the germline V gene. The DNA for the CDR3 is TGCGCCAGCAGCTTGGCCGGCACTACGAACACTGAAGCTTTCTTT. It encodes CASSLAGTTNTEAFF.

This clonotype occurred a few times. V usage is TRBV9 and J usage is TRBJ2-3, with 7 bases that match TRBD1. Trimming took 6 bases from V and 2 from J; bases not matched to a gene: 6. CDR1 is SGDLS, CDR2 YYNGEE, per germline. This CDR3 comprises 14 residues. This CDR3 reads CASTRGTDTDTQYF. Here the CDR3 DNA reads TGTGCCAGCACCAGGGGGACGGACACAGATACGCAGTATTTT.

The rearrangement links TRBV7-2 to TRBJ2-7; D not certain. V lost 6 bases and J lost 6, with 12 bases in between. The CDR3 extends over 12 amino acids. Per the germline V gene, CDR1 is SGHTA and CDR2 is FQGNSA. The chain's CDR3 is CASRLKLGEQYF. The CDR3 coding sequence is TGTGCCAGCAGGTTAAAACTGGGCGAGCAGTACTTC.

The chain joins TRBV20-1 to TRBJ2-5, with no clear D. V was shortened by 3 bases and J by 5 bases, with 22 bases between the two germline ends. Germline CDR1 is DFQATT and CDR2 is SNEGSKA (reference sequence). The CDR3 extends over 16 amino acids. The CDR3, as DNA: TGCAGTGCTAGGAGGCAGGAATTCATTCAAGCGGAGACCCAGTACTTC. Protein: CSARRQEFIQAETQYF.

This clonotype has only a few counts. This chain joins TRBV20-1 and TRBJ2-5; D ambiguous. CDR3 length: 12 residues. Germline loops: CDR1 DFQATT, CDR2 SNEGSKA (reference sequence). The germline V and J ends were trimmed by 3 bases and 4 bases, with 9 bases remaining between them. For the CDR3, the DNA is TGCAGTGCTAGGGCTGGGGTAGAGACCCAGTACTTC. Translation: CSARAGVETQYF.

The table lists this clonotype with a count of one. This chain joins TRBV18 and TRBJ2-1, with D unresolved. The CDR3 runs 14 residues. CDR1 and CDR2 (germline): KGHSH, LQKENI. The V and J ends lost 6 bases and 3 bases respectively, with 12 bases between them. This CDR3 is CASSARGFYNEQFF. CDR3 sequence (DNA): TGTGCCAGCTCCGCCCGAGGATTCTACAATGAGCAGTTCTTC.

The chain combines TRBV5-1 with TRBJ2-6, with D possibly being TRBD1 (6 bases). V was cut by 0 bases and J by 0 bases, with 10 bases left in between. CDR1 SGHRS and CDR2 YFSETQ come from the germline V gene. The CDR3 consists of 17 residues. This CDR3 is CASSLVGQPSGANVLTF. The CDR3 DNA reads TGCGCCAGCAGCTTGGTAGGACAGCCCTCTGGGGCCAACGTCCTGACTTTC.

This chain uses TRBV4-2 with TRBJ2-1; 13 bases fit TRBD2. J lost 6 bases, V lost 3 bases, and 5 bases had no gene match. CDR1 is LGHNA and CDR2 is YNFKEQ in the germline V gene. The CDR3 contains 16 residues. CDR3 loop: CASSQELAGGRNEQFF. In DNA, the CDR3 is TGTGCCAGCAGCCAGGAACTAGCGGGAGGGCGCAATGAGCAGTTCTTC.

This rearrangement joins TRBV5-1 to TRBJ2-2; D gene unclear. The V gene lost 2 bases and the J gene lost 9 bases, with 5 bases spanning the gap. This CDR3 has 11 residues. Germline V gene data show CDR1 as SGHRS and CDR2 as YFSETQ. This CDR3 is CASSLSRELFF. CDR3 DNA: TGCGCCAGCAGCTTATCTAGGGAGCTGTTTTTT. The variable domain in full, completed from reference TRBV5-1 and TRBJ2-2, reads KAGVTQTPRYLIKTRGQQVTLSCSPISGHRSVSWYQQTPGQGLQFLFEYFSETQRNKGNFPGRFSGRQFSNSRSEMNVSTLELGDSALYLCASSLSRELFFGEGSRLTVL.

The chain joins TRBV5-1 to TRBJ2-3; D might be TRBD1 or TRBD2, each matching 5 bases. The length of the CDR3 is 12 residues. The ends were cut back, 6 bases at V and 5 bases at J, with 10 bases in the middle. Germline lookup yields CDR1 SGHRS and CDR2 YFSETQ. The CDR3 DNA reads TGCGCCAGCAACGGGGACGGAGATACGCAGTATTTT. Its translation: CASNGDGDTQYF.

This clonotype was seen repeatedly, ten times or more. The chain joins TRBV20-1 to TRBJ2-1; 12 positions agree with TRBD2. The CDR3 consists of 14 residues. Trimming cost V 2 bases and J 6 bases; bases outside gene matches: 2. CDR1 and CDR2 from the germline V gene are DFQATT and SNEGSKA (reference sequence). The CDR3, as DNA: TGCAGTGCTAGACTAGCGGGAGGGTCCAATGAGCAGTTCTTC. The encoded protein is CSARLAGGSNEQFF.